This TCR beta chain was captured by sequencing in a study of T cell clonality in common variable immunodeficiency. Study observations and caveats: CVID subjects shared fewer TCRbeta clones than healthy controls did. Links between repertoire features and CVID complications were heterogeneity-limited. Authors noted CVID clonality's cause needs subpopulation repertoire sequencing.

V lost 6 bases, J lost 7 bases, and 6 bases stayed unmatched. This CDR3 spans 14 amino acids. Germline assignment: CDR1 DFQATT and CDR2 SNEGSKA (reference sequence). TCRdb keeps only in-frame clones here, not all; method: immunoSEQ multiplex PCR. The repertoire consists of some 42,000 clones, none detected only once. This clone was counted at least ten times. Antigen unknown. The CDR3 extends 3 residues past the end of the read, so its final part is completed from the germline J gene. This TCR was sampled from a person between 18 and 75 years old in good health. The sample consisted of peripheral blood mononuclear cells. The chain has TRBV20-1 and TRBJ1-6; TRBD1 matches 10 bases. The covered CDR3 bases are TGCAGTGCAAGGACAGGGGGGAGGAATTCACCC. Translated: CSARTGGRNSP. The whole CDR3 sequence is CSARTGGRNSPLHF.